The clone carrying this TCR beta chain was observed a few times. The antigen is undetermined. Unique molecular identifiers were added to individual cDNA molecules. TCRdb reprocessed the 5' RACE reads via MiXCR and lists one record per CDR3 protein. The table shows around 40,000 distinct CDR3 sequences, with 5.5% to 7% occurring only once. This sample was taken from a study of early T cells in non-severe SARS-CoV-2 infection. Study summary: The sequenced material was bulk RNA from unsorted whole blood, and its chains were unpaired.

Trimming at V came to 6 bases and at J to 1 base, leaving 13 bases not matched to a gene. This CDR3 is 17 amino acids long. Study findings and constraints: VDJdb-based matching was biased toward anti-spike CD8 responses and missed private and CD4 specificities.

The origin of this receptor is an adult who was a healthcare worker with PCR-confirmed SARS-CoV-2 infection or an uninfected control (not recorded which). The chain combines TRBV12-3 or TRBV12-4 with TRBJ2-5, with 8 nucleotides matching TRBD1. The sequencing input was whole blood. As DNA, the CDR3 is TGTGCCAGCAGCCCAGGGGGCCTGGGTTGGGCCCAAGAGACCCAGTACTTC. It yields the protein CASSPGGLGWAQETQYF.